The source of this T cell receptor (beta chain) is a study of graft-versus-host responses after intestinal transplantation. Study-level findings and limits: The study found high graft-versus-host to host-versus-graft clonal ratios in allografts of patients with graft-donor T cell macrochimerism.

A note on this clone: The antigen remains unidentified.

Germline lookup yields CDR1 MNHEY and CDR2 SMNVEV (reference sequence). The CDR3 consists of 14 residues. The V and J ends lost 8 bases and 0 bases respectively, with 11 bases between them. Some clones are missing from TCRdb's copy, which holds only in-frame ones; the method was immunoSEQ multiplex PCR. The table includes over 100,000 clones, about 90% detected once. This clonotype was sampled from a human donor who received an intestinal transplant. This rearrangement joins TRBV27 to TRBJ2-1; D not resolved. The material was unstimulated CD4+ T cells sorted from spleen or lymph node cells, obtained before intestinal transplant. Here the CDR3 DNA reads TGTGCCAGCTCCCGACATAGCTCCTACAATGAGCAGTTCTTC. Translating it yields CASSRHSSYNEQFF.